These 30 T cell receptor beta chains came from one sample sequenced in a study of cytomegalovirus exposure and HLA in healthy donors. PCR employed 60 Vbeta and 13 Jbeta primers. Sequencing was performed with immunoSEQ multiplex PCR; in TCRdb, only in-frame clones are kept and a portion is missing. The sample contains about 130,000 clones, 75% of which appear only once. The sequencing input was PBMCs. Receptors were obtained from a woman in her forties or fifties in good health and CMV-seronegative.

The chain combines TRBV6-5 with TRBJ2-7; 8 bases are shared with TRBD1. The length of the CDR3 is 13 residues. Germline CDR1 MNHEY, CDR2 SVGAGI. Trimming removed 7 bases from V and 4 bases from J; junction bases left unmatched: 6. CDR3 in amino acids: CASMKQGVYEQYF. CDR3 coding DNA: TGTGCCAGCATGAAACAGGGGGTTTACGAGCAGTACTTC.

This chain's CDR3 is CASSLAGVRETQYF. The CDR3 DNA is TGTGCCAGCAGTTTGGCGGGGGTGCGAGAGACCCAGTACTTC. The chain couples TRBV28 to TRBJ2-5; 7 bases line up with TRBD2. This CDR3 has 14 amino acids. Germline CDR1 MDHEN, CDR2 SYDVKM. Trimming took 3 bases from V and 4 from J; bases not matched to a gene: 5. The full variable domain, rest sourced from reference TRBV28 and TRBJ2-5, is DVKVTQSSRYLVKRTGEKVFLECVQDMDHENMFWYRQDPGLGLRLIYFSYDVKMKEKGDIPEGYSVSREKKERFSLILESASTNQTSMYLCASSLAGVRETQYFGPGTRLLVL.

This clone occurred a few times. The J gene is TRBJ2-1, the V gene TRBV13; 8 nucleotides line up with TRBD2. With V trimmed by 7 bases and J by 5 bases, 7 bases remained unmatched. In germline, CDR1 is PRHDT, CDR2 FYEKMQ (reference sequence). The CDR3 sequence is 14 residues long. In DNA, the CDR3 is TGTGCCAGCACCATTGGGGGACTAGACAATGAGCAGTTCTTC. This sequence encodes CASTIGGLDNEQFF. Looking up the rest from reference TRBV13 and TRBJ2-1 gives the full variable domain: AAGVIQSPRHLIKEKRETATLKCYPIPRHDTVYWYQQGPGQDPQFLISFYEKMQSDKGSIPDRFSAQQFSDYHSELNMSSLELGDSALYFCASTIGGLDNEQFFGPGTRLTVL.

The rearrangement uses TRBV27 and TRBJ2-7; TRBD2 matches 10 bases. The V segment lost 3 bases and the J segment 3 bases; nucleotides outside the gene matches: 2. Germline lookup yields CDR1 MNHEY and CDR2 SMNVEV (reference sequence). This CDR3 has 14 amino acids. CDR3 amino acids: CASSFWTSGYEQYF. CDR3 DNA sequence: TGTGCCAGCAGTTTTTGGACTAGCGGCTACGAGCAGTACTTC.

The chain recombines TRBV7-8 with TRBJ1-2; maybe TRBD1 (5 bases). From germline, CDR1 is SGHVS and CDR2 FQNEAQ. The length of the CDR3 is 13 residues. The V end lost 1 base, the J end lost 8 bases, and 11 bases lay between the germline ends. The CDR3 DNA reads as TGTGCCAGCAGCTTAGGCAGGGATCGGGGCTACACCTTC. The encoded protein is CASSLGRDRGYTF. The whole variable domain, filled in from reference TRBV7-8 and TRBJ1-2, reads GAGVSQSPRYKVAKRGQDVALRCDPISGHVSLFWYQQALGQGPEFLTYFQNEAQLDKSGLPSDRFFAERPEGSVSTLKIQRTQQEDSAVYLCASSLGRDRGYTFGSGTRLTVV.

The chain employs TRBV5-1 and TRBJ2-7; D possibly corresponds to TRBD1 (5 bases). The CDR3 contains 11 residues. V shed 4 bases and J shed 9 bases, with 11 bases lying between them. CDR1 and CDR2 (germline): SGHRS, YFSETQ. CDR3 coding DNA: TGCGCCAGCAGCCTCCAGGGTTTGCAGTACTTC. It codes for CASSLQGLQYF.

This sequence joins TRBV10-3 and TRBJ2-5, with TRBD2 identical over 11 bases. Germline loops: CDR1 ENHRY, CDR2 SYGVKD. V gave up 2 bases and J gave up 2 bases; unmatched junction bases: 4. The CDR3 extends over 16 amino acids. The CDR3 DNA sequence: TGTGCCATCAGTGAGCCCCGGACTAGCGGGCAAGAGACCCAGTACTTC. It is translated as CAISEPRTSGQETQYF.

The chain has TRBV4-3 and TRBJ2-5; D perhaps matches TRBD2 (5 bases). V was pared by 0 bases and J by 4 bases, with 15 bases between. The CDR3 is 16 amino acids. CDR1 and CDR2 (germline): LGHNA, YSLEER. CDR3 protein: CASSQDLSLEGETQYF. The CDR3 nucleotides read TGCGCCAGCAGCCAAGATTTGTCGCTTGAGGGAGAGACCCAGTACTTC.

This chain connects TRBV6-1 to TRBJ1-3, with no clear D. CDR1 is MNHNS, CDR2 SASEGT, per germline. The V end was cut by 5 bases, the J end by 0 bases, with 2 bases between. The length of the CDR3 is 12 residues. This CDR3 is CASSYSGNTIYF. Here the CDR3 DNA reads TGTGCCAGCAGTTACTCTGGAAACACCATATATTTT.

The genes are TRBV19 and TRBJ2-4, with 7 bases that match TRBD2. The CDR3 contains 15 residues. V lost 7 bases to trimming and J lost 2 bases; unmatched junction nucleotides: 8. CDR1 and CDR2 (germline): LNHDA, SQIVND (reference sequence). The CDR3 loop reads CASKSGAGTKNIQYF. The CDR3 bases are TGTGCCAGTAAGAGCGGGGCCGGGACCAAAAACATTCAGTACTTC.

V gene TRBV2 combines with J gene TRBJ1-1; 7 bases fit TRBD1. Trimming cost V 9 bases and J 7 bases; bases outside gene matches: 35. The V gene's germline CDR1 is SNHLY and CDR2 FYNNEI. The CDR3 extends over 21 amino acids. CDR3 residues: CASSYNGQAYYPFLEHGEAFF. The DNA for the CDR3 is TGTGCCAGTTCCTACAACGGACAGGCTTACTATCCATTTCTAGAACATGGTGAAGCTTTCTTT.

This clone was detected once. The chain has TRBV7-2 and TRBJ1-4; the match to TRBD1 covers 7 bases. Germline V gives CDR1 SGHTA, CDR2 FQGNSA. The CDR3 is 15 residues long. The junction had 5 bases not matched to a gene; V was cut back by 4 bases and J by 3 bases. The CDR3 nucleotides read TGTGCCAGCAGCTCGTACAGGGGTGCTAATGAAAAACTGTTTTTT. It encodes CASSSYRGANEKLFF.

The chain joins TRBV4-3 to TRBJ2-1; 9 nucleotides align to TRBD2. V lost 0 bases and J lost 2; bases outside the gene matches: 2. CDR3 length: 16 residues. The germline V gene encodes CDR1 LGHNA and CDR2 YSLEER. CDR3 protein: CASSQEIAGAYNEQFF. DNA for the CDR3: TGCGCCAGCAGCCAAGAGATAGCGGGGGCCTACAATGAGCAGTTCTTC.

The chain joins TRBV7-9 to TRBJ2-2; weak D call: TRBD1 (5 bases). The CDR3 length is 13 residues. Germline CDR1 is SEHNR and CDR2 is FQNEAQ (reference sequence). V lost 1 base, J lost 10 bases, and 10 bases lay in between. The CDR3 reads CASSLEAGPELFF. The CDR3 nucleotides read TGTGCCAGCAGCTTAGAAGCAGGGCCGGAGCTGTTTTTT. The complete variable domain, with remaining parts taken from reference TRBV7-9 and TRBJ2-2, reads DTGVSQNPRHKITKRGQNVTFRCDPISEHNRLYWYRQTLGQGPEFLTYFQNEAQLEKSRLLSDRFSAERPKGSFSTLEIQRTEQGDSAMYLCASSLEAGPELFFGEGSRLTVL.

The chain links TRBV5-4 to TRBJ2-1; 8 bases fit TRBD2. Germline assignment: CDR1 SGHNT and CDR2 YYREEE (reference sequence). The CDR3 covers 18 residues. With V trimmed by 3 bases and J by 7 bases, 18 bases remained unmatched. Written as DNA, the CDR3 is TGTGCCAGCAGCTGGGTAGAGTTCCAGCGGGAGATCTGGAATGAGCAGTTCTTC. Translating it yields CASSWVEFQREIWNEQFF.

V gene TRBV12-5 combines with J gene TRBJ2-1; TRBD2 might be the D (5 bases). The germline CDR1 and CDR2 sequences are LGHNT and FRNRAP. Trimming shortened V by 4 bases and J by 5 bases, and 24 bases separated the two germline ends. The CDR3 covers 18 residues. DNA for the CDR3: TGTGCTAGTGGTTCCCTACGGGGAGCGCGAGGTACTAACAATGAGCAGTTCTTC. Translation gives CASGSLRGARGTNNEQFF.

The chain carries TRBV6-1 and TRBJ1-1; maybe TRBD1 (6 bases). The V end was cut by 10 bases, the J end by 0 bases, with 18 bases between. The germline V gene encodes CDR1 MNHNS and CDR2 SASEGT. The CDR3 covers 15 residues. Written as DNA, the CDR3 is TGTGCCACCAAGATGGACAGCCTCATGAACACTGAAGCTTTCTTT. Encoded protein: CATKMDSLMNTEAFF.

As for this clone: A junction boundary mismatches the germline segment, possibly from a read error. As DNA, the CDR3 is TGTTCCAGCGCTCCACCATATCGGGCGGGAGTGAATCAGCCCCAGCATTTT. It translates to CSSAPPYRAGVNQPQHF. V and J are TRBV7-9 and TRBJ1-5; D not certain. This CDR3 has 17 residues. Germline V CDR1 and CDR2: SEHNR, FQNEAQ (reference sequence).

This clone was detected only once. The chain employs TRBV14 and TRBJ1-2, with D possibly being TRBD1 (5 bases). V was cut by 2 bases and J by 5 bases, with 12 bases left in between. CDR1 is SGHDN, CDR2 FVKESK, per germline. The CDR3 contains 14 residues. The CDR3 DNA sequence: TGTGCCAGCAGCCAATATGCAGGGATATATGGCTACACCTTC. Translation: CASSQYAGIYGYTF. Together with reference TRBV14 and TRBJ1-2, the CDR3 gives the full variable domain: EAGVTQFPSHSVIEKGQTVTLRCDPISGHDNLYWYRRVMGKEIKFLLHFVKESKQDESGMPNNRFLAERTGGTYSTLKVQPAELEDSGVYFCASSQYAGIYGYTFGSGTRLTVV.

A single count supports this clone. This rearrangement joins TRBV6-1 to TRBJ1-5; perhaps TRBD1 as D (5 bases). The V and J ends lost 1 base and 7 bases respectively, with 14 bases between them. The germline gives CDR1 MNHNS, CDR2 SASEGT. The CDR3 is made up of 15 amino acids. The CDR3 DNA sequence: TGTGCCAGCAGTGAAGGGGGGGAGTTGAGGCAGCCCCAGCATTTT. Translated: CASSEGGELRQPQHF.

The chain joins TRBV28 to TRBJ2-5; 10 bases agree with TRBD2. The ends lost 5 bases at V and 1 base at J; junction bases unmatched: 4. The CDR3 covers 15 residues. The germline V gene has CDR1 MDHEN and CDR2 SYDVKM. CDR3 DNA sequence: TGTGCCAGCAGTCCCCGGACTAGCGGCCAAGAGACCCAGTACTTC. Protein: CASSPRTSGQETQYF.

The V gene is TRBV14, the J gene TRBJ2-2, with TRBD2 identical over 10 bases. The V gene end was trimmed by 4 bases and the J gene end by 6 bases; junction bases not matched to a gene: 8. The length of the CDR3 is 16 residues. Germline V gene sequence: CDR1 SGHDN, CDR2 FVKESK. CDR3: CASSPGLAVLSGELFF. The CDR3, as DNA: TGTGCCAGCAGCCCCGGACTAGCGGTGTTGTCCGGGGAGCTGTTTTTT.

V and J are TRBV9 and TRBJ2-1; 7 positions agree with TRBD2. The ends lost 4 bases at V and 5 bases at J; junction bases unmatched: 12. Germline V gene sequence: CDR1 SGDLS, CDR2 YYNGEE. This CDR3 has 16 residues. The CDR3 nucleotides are TGTGCCAGCAGCCTAAGTCTAGCGGAAGTAGACAATGAGCAGTTCTTC. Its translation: CASSLSLAEVDNEQFF.

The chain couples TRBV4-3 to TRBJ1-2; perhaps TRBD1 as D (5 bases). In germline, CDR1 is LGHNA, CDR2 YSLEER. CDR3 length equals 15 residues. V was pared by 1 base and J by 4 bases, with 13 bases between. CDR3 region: CASSQATGTGYGYTF. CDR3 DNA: TGCGCCAGCAGCCAAGCGACCGGGACTGGCTATGGCTACACCTTC.

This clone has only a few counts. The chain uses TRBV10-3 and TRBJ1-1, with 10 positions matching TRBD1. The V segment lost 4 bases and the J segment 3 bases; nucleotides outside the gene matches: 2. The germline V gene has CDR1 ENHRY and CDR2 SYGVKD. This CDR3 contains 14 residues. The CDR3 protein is CAISGGQGYTEAFF. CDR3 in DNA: TGTGCCATCAGTGGGGGACAGGGGTACACTGAAGCTTTCTTT.

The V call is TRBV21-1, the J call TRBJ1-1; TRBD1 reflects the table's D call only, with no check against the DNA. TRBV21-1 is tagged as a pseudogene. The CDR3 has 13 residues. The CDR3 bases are TGTGCCATAGGACAGGTTATGAACACTGAAGCTTTCTTT. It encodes CAIGQVMNTEAFF.

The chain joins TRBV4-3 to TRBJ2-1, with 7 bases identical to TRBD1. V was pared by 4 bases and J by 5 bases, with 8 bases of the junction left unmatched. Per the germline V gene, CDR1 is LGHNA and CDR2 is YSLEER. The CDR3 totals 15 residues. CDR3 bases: TGCGCCAGCAGCCCCCACCTTGACAGGGACAATGAGCAGTTCTTC. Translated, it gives CASSPHLDRDNEQFF.

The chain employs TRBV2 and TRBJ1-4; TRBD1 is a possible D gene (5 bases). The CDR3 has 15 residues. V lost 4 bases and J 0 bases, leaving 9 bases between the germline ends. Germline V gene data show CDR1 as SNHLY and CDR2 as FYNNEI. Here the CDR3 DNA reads TGTGCCAGCAGTGGAGACAGTTCAACTAATGAAAAACTGTTTTTT. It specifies CASSGDSSTNEKLFF.

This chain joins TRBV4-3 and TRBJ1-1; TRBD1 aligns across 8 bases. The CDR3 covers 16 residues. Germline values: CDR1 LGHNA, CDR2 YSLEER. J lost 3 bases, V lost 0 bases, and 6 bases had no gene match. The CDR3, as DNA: TGCGCCAGCAGCCAAGAGGGAGGACAGGGTGACACTGAAGCTTTCTTT. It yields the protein CASSQEGGQGDTEAFF.

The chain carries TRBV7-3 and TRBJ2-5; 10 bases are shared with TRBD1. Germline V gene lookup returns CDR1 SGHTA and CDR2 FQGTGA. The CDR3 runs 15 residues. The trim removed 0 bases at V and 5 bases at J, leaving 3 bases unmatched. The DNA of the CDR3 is TGTGCCAGCAGCTTAACGACAGGGGGCGGGGAGACCCAGTACTTC. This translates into CASSLTTGGGETQYF.